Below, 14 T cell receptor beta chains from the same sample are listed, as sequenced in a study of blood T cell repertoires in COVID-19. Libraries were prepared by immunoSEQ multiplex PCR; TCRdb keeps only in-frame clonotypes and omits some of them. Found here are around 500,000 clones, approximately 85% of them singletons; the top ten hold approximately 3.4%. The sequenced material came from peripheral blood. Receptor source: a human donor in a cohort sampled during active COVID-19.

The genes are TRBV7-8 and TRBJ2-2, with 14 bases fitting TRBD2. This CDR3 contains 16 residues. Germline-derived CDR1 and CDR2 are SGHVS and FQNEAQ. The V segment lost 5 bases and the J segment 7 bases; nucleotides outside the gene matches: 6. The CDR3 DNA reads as TGTGCCAGCAGCGAGGGACTAGCGGGAGTGCACGGGGAGCTGTTTTTT. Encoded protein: CASSEGLAGVHGELFF.

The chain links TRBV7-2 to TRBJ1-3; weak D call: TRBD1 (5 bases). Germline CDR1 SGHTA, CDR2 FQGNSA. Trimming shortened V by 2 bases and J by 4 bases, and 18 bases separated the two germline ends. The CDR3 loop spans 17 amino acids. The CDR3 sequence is CASSLSLARVGGNTIYF. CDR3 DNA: TGTGCCAGCAGCTTAAGTCTTGCCAGGGTGGGAGGAAACACCATATATTTT.

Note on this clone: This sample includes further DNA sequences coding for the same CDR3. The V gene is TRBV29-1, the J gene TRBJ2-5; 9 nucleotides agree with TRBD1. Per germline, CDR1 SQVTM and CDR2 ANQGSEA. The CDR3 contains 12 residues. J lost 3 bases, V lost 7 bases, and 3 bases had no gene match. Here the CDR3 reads CSGGDREETQYF. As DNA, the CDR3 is TGCAGCGGGGGGGACAGGGAAGAGACCCAGTACTTC.

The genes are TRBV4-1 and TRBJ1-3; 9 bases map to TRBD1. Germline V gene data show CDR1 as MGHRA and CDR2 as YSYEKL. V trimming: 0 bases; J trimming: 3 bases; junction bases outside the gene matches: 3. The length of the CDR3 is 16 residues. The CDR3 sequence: CASSQDGQGHGNTIYF. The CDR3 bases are TGCGCCAGCAGCCAAGATGGACAGGGGCATGGAAACACCATATATTTT.

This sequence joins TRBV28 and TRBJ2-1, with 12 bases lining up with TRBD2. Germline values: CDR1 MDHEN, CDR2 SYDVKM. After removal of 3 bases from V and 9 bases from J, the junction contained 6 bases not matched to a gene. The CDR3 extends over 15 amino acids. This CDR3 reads CASSLPSGRATEQFF. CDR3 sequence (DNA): TGTGCCAGCAGTTTGCCTAGCGGGAGGGCCACTGAGCAGTTCTTC.

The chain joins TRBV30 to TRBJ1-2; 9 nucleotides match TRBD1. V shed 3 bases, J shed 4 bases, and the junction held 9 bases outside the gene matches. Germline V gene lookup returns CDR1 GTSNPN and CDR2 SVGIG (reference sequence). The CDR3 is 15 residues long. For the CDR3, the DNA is TGTGCCTGGAGCTCCTACAGGGGGCGCGTCTATGGCTACACCTTC. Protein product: CAWSSYRGRVYGYTF.

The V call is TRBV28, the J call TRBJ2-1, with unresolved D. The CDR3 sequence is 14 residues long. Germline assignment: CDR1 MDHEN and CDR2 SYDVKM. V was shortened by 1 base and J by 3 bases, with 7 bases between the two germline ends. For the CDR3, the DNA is TGTGCCAGCAGTTTATTAACTGGCTACAATGAGCAGTTCTTC. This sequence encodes CASSLLTGYNEQFF. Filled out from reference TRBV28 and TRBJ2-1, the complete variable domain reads DVKVTQSSRYLVKRTGEKVFLECVQDMDHENMFWYRQDPGLGLRLIYFSYDVKMKEKGDIPEGYSVSREKKERFSLILESASTNQTSMYLCASSLLTGYNEQFFGPGTRLTVL.

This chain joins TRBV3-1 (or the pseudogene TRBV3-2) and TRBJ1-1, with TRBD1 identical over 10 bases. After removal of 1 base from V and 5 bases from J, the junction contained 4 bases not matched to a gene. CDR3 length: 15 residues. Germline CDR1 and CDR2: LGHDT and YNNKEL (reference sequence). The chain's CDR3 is CASSQGTGGRTEAFF. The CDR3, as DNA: TGTGCCAGCAGCCAAGGGACAGGGGGGCGGACTGAAGCTTTCTTT.

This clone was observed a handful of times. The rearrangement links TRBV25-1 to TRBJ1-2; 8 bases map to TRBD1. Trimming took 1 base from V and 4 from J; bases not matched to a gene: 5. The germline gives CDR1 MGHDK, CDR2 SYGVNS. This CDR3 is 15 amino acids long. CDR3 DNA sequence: TGTGCCAGCAGTGAATGGGGCAGGGGGCCCTATGGCTACACCTTC. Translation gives CASSEWGRGPYGYTF.

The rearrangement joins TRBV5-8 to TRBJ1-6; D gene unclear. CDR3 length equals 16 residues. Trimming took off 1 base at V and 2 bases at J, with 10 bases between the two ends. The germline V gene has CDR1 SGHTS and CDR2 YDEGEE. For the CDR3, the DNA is TGTGCCAGCAGCTTGATAGGGAGGACCTATAATTCACCCCTCCACTTT. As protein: CASSLIGRTYNSPLHF.

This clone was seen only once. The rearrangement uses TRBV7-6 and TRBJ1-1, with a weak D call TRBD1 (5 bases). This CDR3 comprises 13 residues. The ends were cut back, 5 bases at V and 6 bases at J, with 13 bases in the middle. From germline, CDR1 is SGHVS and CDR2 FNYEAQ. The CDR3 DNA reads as TGTGCCAGCAGCCTCCCGGGCAGGGCTGAAGCTTTCTTT. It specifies CASSLPGRAEAFF.

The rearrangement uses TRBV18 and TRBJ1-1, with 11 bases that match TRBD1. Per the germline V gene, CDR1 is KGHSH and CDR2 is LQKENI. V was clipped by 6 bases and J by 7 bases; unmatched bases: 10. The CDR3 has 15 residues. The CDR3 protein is CASSSGQGALYEAFF. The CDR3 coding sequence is TGTGCCAGCTCCTCAGGACAGGGGGCCCTATATGAAGCTTTCTTT.

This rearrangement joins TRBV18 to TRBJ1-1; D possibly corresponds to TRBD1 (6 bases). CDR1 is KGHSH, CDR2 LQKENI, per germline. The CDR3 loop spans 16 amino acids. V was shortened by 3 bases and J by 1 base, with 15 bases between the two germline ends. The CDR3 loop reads CASSPSGGAGNTEAFF. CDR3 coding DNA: TGTGCCAGCTCACCGAGTGGGGGCGCGGGGAACACTGAAGCTTTCTTT.

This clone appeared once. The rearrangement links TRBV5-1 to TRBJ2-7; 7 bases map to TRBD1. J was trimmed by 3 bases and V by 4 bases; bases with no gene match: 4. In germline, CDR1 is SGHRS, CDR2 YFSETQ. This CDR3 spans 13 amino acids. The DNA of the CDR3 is TGCGCCAGCAGCCCTGGACAGGACTACGAGCAGTACTTC. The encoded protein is CASSPGQDYEQYF.